This is a list of T cell receptor beta chains from one sample in a study of T-cell memory formation after mild COVID-19. One entry per CDR3 protein results from TCRdb running MiXCR on the 5' RACE reads. The table records nearly 200,000 distinct CDR3 sequences, around 19% of them present only once. Specimen: PBMCs or a T cell subset sorted from them (not recorded which). The source of these receptors is an adult woman who had mild COVID-19 (a few samples of this study predate the infection). Cell type and time point are not known. Both conserved end residues are part of each CDR3. D genes are given only for firm matches. The listing skips clone size in some rows; elsewhere it reads once, few, many or a size class.

clone size	J gene	V gene	D gene	CDR3 DNA	CDR3 protein
few	TRBJ2-7	TRBV7-8	TRBD2	TGTGCCAGCAGCTTAGCGAGTTATAGCGGGGTCACTTCGGGAGAGCAGTACTTC	CASSLASYSGVTSGEQYF
few	TRBJ2-2	TRBV2	TRBD1	TGTGCCAGCAGCATTGAAAAGGGACAGAGCGGGGAGCTGTTTTTT	CASSIEKGQSGELFF
NA	TRBJ1-4	TRBV20-1	TRBD1	TGCAGTGCTAGGCTGGGACAGGGGGACGAAAAACTGTTTTTT	CSARLGQGDEKLFF
NA	TRBJ2-4	TRBV6-6	NA	TGTGCCAGCAGCCGCGAAAATTCAGGAGGCAAAAACATTCAGTACTTC	CASSRENSGGKNIQYF
NA	TRBJ2-2	TRBV7-9	NA	TGTGCCAGCAGCTCACAGGGTTACGGGGAGCTGTTTTTT	CASSSQGYGELFF
NA	TRBJ1-1	TRBV6-2/TRBV6-3	TRBD1	TGTGCCAGCAGTTTTAATCGACAGGGATTGAACACTGAAGCTTTCTTT	CASSFNRQGLNTEAFF
few	TRBJ2-5	TRBV24-1	TRBD2	TGTGCCACCTCTGGGAGGGCGCTAGAGACCCAGTACTTC	CATSGRALETQYF
NA	TRBJ2-3	TRBV5-6	TRBD2	TGTGCCAGCAGCTGGCTAGCGGGGGACACAGATACGCAGTATTTT	CASSWLAGDTDTQYF
NA	TRBJ1-1	TRBV12-3/TRBV12-4	NA	TGTGCCAGCAGTCTACGACAGGAACAGAACACTGAAGCTTTCTTT	CASSLRQEQNTEAFF
few	TRBJ2-1	TRBV12-3/TRBV12-4	NA	TGTGCCAGCAGGCCACAGGGCACCTCCTACAATGAGCAGTTCTTC	CASRPQGTSYNEQFF
NA	TRBJ2-5	TRBV7-9	NA	TGTGCCAGCAGCTACGAAAGGGAGACCCAGTACTTC	CASSYERETQYF
few	TRBJ2-5	TRBV18	TRBD1	TGTGCCAGCTCACTAGGCCGACAGGGGGCGCGGGAGACCCAGTACTTC	CASSLGRQGARETQYF
NA	TRBJ2-3	TRBV5-1	TRBD1	TGCGCCAGCAGCTATACAGGGGGCTGGCGGGGGCGTCGGACAACAGATACGCAGTATTTT	CASSYTGGWRGRRTTDTQYF
few	TRBJ1-1	TRBV3-1	NA	TGTGCCAGCAGCCGTTTGGTGAGCACTGAAGCTTTCTTT	CASSRLVSTEAFF
few	TRBJ2-1	TRBV10-2	NA	TGCGCCAGCAGTGAGTCGATAAACGGTTACAATGAGCAGTTCTTC	CASSESINGYNEQFF
NA	TRBJ1-1	TRBV4-3	TRBD1	TGCGCCAGCAGCCAAGATGCCCCCGGGACAGGGGACACTGAAGCTTTCTTT	CASSQDAPGTGDTEAFF
NA	TRBJ2-3	TRBV20-1	TRBD2	TGCAGTGCTAGAGAAGGACTAGTTATCACAGATACGCAGTATTTT	CSAREGLVITDTQYF
NA	TRBJ2-3	TRBV5-1	TRBD2	TGCGCCAGCAGCGACCTAGCGGGACCCACAGATACGCAGTATTTT	CASSDLAGPTDTQYF
NA	TRBJ2-5	TRBV24-1	NA	TGTGCCACCAGTGAACTGCCAGGAGGATTGGAGACCCAGTACTTC	CATSELPGGLETQYF
many	TRBJ1-2	TRBV7-9	TRBD1	TGTGCCAGCGATACAGGGGGCGGCTATGGCTACACCTTC	CASDTGGGYGYTF
NA	TRBJ2-1	TRBV5-1	TRBD1	TGCGCCAGCAGCTCTCCCCCCCTCAGGGGGCAATTCTTC	CASSSPPLRGQFF
NA	TRBJ2-7	TRBV19	TRBD2	TGTGCCAGTAGTATCTACGGGACTAGCGGGGGACGATCCTACGAGCAGTACTTC	CASSIYGTSGGRSYEQYF
NA	TRBJ1-1	TRBV6-1	TRBD1	TGTGCCAGCAGCTACGGAGGGGGCACCACTGAAGCTTTCTTT	CASSYGGGTTEAFF
few	TRBJ2-3	TRBV12-3/TRBV12-4	NA	TGTGCCAGCAGTTTCGGCGGAGCCTTGGCAGATACGCAGTATTTT	CASSFGGALADTQYF
few	TRBJ1-2	TRBV29-1	NA	TGCAGCGTTGAAAGGCCAGAAGTCTATGGCTACACCTTC	CSVERPEVYGYTF
NA	TRBJ1-2	TRBV29-1	TRBD1	TGCAGCGAGGGAGACAGGGGAGGAGGCTACACCTTC	CSEGDRGGGYTF
NA	TRBJ2-1	TRBV7-9	TRBD2	TGTGCCAGCAGCTTATCAGCGGGAGCGGGAAATGAGCAGTTCTTC	CASSLSAGAGNEQFF
many	TRBJ1-4	TRBV4-1	NA	TGCGCCAGCAGCCAAGCACCAACTAATGAAAAACTGTTTTTT	CASSQAPTNEKLFF
few	TRBJ2-7	TRBV12-3/TRBV12-4	TRBD2	TGTGCCAGCAGGCTGAGAGCGGGGGGCCAATACGAGCAGTACTTC	CASRLRAGGQYEQYF
many	TRBJ2-1	TRBV6-5	NA	TGTGCCAGCAGTCCTGGCTATGGGGCTTTCTACAATGAGCAGTTCTTC	CASSPGYGAFYNEQFF
few	TRBJ1-2	TRBV25-1	NA	TGTGCCAGCAGTGAAGCAGGAATCTATGGCTACACCTTC	CASSEAGIYGYTF
few	TRBJ1-3	TRBV2	TRBD1	TGTGCCAGCAGTCCCGGGACAGGCGCCTCTGGAAACACCATATATTTT	CASSPGTGASGNTIYF
NA	TRBJ2-7	TRBV7-2	NA	TGTGCCAGCAGCCAAACCGCCTACGAGCAGTACTTC	CASSQTAYEQYF
NA	TRBJ2-7	TRBV27	NA	TGTGCCAGCAGAAGGCTCGCAGGGATCGCCTACGAGCAGTACTTC	CASRRLAGIAYEQYF
many	TRBJ2-3	TRBV5-1	NA	TGCGCCAGCAGCCCCTCGGCAGACACAGATACGCAGTATTTT	CASSPSADTDTQYF
NA	TRBJ2-5	TRBV9	NA	TGTGCCAGCAGCGAGAGCACCGTGAGGGCGCAAGAGACCCAGTACTTC	CASSESTVRAQETQYF
few	TRBJ2-5	TRBV12-3/TRBV12-4	NA	TGTGCCAGCAGTTTTTCCAGCCAAGAGACCCAGTACTTC	CASSFSSQETQYF
NA	TRBJ2-7	TRBV30	NA	TGTGCCTGGAGTGTACAGGTCCAGTACGAGCAGTACTTC	CAWSVQVQYEQYF
few	TRBJ2-1	TRBV7-6	TRBD2	TGTGCCAGCAGCCTGACCGGGACTAGCGTTTCGGATGAGCAGTTCTTC	CASSLTGTSVSDEQFF
few	TRBJ2-3	TRBV5-1	NA	TGCGCCAGCAGCCCATCGGGGACTACGCAGTATTTT	CASSPSGTTQYF
NA	TRBJ2-6	TRBV30	NA	TGTGCCTGGAGTGTATCCTCTGGGGCCAACGTCCTGACTTTC	CAWSVSSGANVLTF
few	TRBJ1-5	TRBV7-9	NA	TGTGCCAGCAGCTCCCAAAGATCCGGGAATCAGCCCCAGCATTTT	CASSSQRSGNQPQHF
NA	TRBJ1-1	TRBV21-1	NA	TGTGCCAGCAGCAAAGCACGGCTGAACACTGAAGCTTTCTTT	CASSKARLNTEAFF